The rows below give T cell receptor beta chains drawn from one sample of a study of Epstein–Barr virus B cells in breast cancer. TCRdb itself ran the 5' RACE reads through MiXCR, one entry per CDR3 protein. The data hold about 2,000 distinct CDR3 sequences, with approximately 15% observed a single time. These receptors' antigens are unknown. Sequencing was carried out using tumor-infiltrating lymphocytes expanded in culture. These receptors were obtained from a woman aged 40 to 50 with triple-negative breast cancer. Each CDR3 is given with its conserved first and last residue. Fields, in order: clone size, V gene, D gene, J gene, CDR3 protein, CDR3 DNA. The D gene is left open where the match is weak. A row's size may be missing; if present it is once, few, many or a size class.

size: NA; V: TRBV18; D: NA; J: TRBJ1-2; CDR3: CASSVDRANYGYTF; DNA: TGTGCCAGCTCCGTGGACAGAGCTAACTATGGCTACACCTTC
size: NA; V: TRBV28; D: NA; J: TRBJ1-4; CDR3: CASSLSANRDEEKLFF; DNA: TGTGCCAGCAGTTTATCGGCGAACAGGGACGAAGAAAAACTGTTTTTT
size: few; V: TRBV4-1; D: NA; J: TRBJ1-5; CDR3: CASSQDIRVNQPQHF; DNA: TGCGCCAGCAGCCAAGATATTCGTGTCAATCAGCCCCAGCATTTT
size: NA; V: TRBV11-2; D: TRBD1; J: TRBJ1-1; CDR3: CASSLGDRDPYNTEAFF; DNA: TGTGCCAGCAGCTTAGGGGACAGGGACCCCTATAACACTGAAGCTTTCTTT
size: many; V: TRBV4-2; D: NA; J: TRBJ1-2; CDR3: CASSQDLGYGYTF; DNA: TGTGCCAGCAGCCAAGATCTAGGCTATGGCTACACCTTC
size: many; V: TRBV2; D: TRBD2; J: TRBJ2-3; CDR3: CASRGGGLAADTQYF; DNA: TGTGCCAGCAGGGGCGGAGGACTAGCGGCAGATACGCAGTATTTT
size: many; V: TRBV29-1; D: NA; J: TRBJ2-3; CDR3: CSGADDSYTDTQYF; DNA: TGCAGCGGGGCAGATGACAGCTACACAGATACGCAGTATTTT
size: medium-sized; V: TRBV24-1; D: NA; J: TRBJ2-5; CDR3: CATSEGGRRGETQYF; DNA: TGTGCCACCAGTGAAGGTGGGAGGAGAGGAGAGACCCAGTACTTC
size: NA; V: TRBV5-1; D: NA; J: TRBJ2-1; CDR3: CASSLQGGAYNEQFF; DNA: TGCGCCAGCAGCTTGCAGGGTGGGGCCTACAATGAGCAGTTCTTC
size: NA; V: TRBV7-2; D: NA; J: TRBJ1-2; CDR3: CASSPDIPSTNYGYTF; DNA: TGTGCCAGCAGCCCCGATATCCCGAGTACTAACTATGGCTACACCTTC
size: NA; V: TRBV30; D: NA; J: TRBJ1-3; CDR3: CAWSVQGAGNTIYF; DNA: TGTGCCTGGAGTGTACAAGGGGCTGGAAACACCATATATTTT
size: large; V: TRBV2; D: TRBD1; J: TRBJ2-5; CDR3: CASSPWGSGGAETQYF; DNA: TGTGCCAGCAGCCCCTGGGGGTCAGGGGGCGCGGAGACCCAGTACTTC
size: NA; V: TRBV21-1; D: NA; J: TRBJ1-5; CDR3: CASLVKPGGVSLPQHF; DNA: TGTGCCAGCCTTGTGAAACCTGGCGGGGTGAGTTTGCCCCAGCATTTT
size: many; V: TRBV7-2; D: NA; J: TRBJ2-4; CDR3: CASSRPPGEVKNIQYF; DNA: TGTGCCAGCAGCCGTCCCCCAGGGGAAGTCAAAAACATTCAGTACTTC
size: large; V: TRBV7-2; D: NA; J: TRBJ2-1; CDR3: CASSLVISGSNEQFF; DNA: TGTGCCAGCAGCTTAGTTATTAGCGGTAGCAATGAGCAGTTCTTC
size: few; V: TRBV6-1; D: TRBD1; J: TRBJ2-7; CDR3: CASSELETGGYEQYF; DNA: TGTGCCAGCAGTGAACTAGAGACAGGGGGCTACGAGCAGTACTTC
size: NA; V: TRBV30; D: NA; J: TRBJ2-5; CDR3: CAWSWAPRETQYF; DNA: TGTGCCTGGAGTTGGGCCCCAAGAGAGACCCAGTACTTC
size: medium-sized; V: TRBV9; D: NA; J: TRBJ2-3; CDR3: CASSVQITDTQYF; DNA: TGTGCCAGCAGCGTACAGATCACAGATACGCAGTATTTT
size: medium-sized; V: TRBV27; D: NA; J: TRBJ1-1; CDR3: CASNPQGGNTEAFF; DNA: TGTGCCAGCAACCCACAGGGAGGGAACACTGAAGCTTTCTTT
size: many; V: TRBV12-3/TRBV12-4; D: NA; J: TRBJ2-1; CDR3: CASGYGTQYNEQFF; DNA: TGTGCCAGCGGGTACGGGACTCAGTACAATGAGCAGTTCTTC
size: NA; V: TRBV18; D: TRBD1; J: TRBJ2-3; CDR3: CASSPTGGSTDTQYF; DNA: TGTGCCAGCTCACCAACAGGGGGAAGCACAGATACGCAGTATTTT
size: many; V: TRBV5-1; D: TRBD1; J: TRBJ1-2; CDR3: CASSSGTAGYTF; DNA: TGCGCCAGCAGCTCGGGGACAGCAGGCTACACCTTC
size: large; V: TRBV7-8; D: NA; J: TRBJ2-7; CDR3: CASSLVATVPSYEQYF; DNA: TGTGCCAGCAGCTTAGTGGCCACAGTACCCTCCTACGAGCAGTACTTC
size: medium-sized; V: TRBV9; D: NA; J: TRBJ1-3; CDR3: CASSVGTTGNTIYF; DNA: TGTGCCAGCAGCGTAGGGACTACTGGAAACACCATATATTTT
size: many; V: TRBV28; D: NA; J: TRBJ1-2; CDR3: CASRGEYGYTF; DNA: TGTGCCAGCAGGGGGGAGTATGGCTACACCTTC
size: few; V: TRBV20-1; D: TRBD2; J: TRBJ2-3; CDR3: CSTSRLAGDKDTQYF; DNA: TGCAGTACGTCACGACTAGCGGGAGATAAAGATACGCAGTATTTT
size: NA; V: TRBV5-4; D: NA; J: TRBJ2-1; CDR3: CATVLGGNEQFF; DNA: TGTGCCACCGTACTGGGTGGGAATGAGCAGTTCTTC
size: NA; V: TRBV7-8; D: TRBD2; J: TRBJ2-2; CDR3: CASSSSSGGPPRELFF; DNA: TGTGCCAGCAGCTCGTCTAGCGGGGGGCCCCCCAGGGAGCTGTTTTTT